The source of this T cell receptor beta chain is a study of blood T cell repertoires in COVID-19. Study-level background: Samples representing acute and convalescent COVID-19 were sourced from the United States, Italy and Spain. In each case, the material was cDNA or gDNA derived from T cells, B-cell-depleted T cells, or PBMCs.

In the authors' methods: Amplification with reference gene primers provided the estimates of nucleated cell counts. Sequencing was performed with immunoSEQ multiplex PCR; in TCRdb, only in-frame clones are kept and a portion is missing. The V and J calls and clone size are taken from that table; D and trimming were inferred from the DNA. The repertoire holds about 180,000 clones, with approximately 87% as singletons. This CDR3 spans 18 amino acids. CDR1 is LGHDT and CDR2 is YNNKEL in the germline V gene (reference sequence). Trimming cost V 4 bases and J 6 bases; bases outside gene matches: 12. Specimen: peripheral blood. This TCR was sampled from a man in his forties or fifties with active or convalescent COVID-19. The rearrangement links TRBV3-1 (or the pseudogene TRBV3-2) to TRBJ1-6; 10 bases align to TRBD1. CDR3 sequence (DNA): TGTGCCAGCAGCCCCCAGGGTTTTGGGACAGGGGCTAATTCACCCCTCCACTTT. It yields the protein CASSPQGFGTGANSPLHF.